A single sample is the source of the 2 T cell receptor beta chains below, sequenced in a study of blood T cell repertoires in COVID-19. Clones were read by immunoSEQ multiplex PCR, and TCRdb kept only the in-frame ones, dropping some. In the table there are approximately 100,000 clones, 80% to 85% of which are singletons. The sample taken for sequencing was peripheral blood. All receptors come from a man in his 60s with acute or convalescent COVID-19.

The chain links TRBV9 to TRBJ1-1; 7 nucleotides align to TRBD1. V was pared by 3 bases and J by 4 bases, with 3 bases of the junction left unmatched. Germline CDR1 is SGDLS and CDR2 is YYNGEE. The CDR3 is 13 amino acids. CDR3: CASSATGVTEAFF. The DNA for the CDR3 is TGTGCCAGCAGCGCCACAGGGGTCACTGAAGCTTTCTTT.

DNA of the CDR3: TGTGCCAGCAGCGCAGGGGTAGGCACTGAAGCTTTCTTT. Translation: CASSAGVGTEAFF. The chain recombines TRBV9 with TRBJ1-1, with a tentative D call TRBD1 (6 bases). V gave up 3 bases and J gave up 4 bases, with 10 bases separating them. This CDR3 has 13 residues. CDR1 SGDLS and CDR2 YYNGEE come from the germline V gene.